Shown below are 32 T cell receptor beta chains from a single sample sequenced in a study of tumor and adjacent non-tumor tissue in lung cancer. Three rounds of nested PCR, following a modified ARM-PCR protocol, produced the TCRbeta library. From the multiplex PCR reads, TCRdb called clonotypes with MiXCR, one entry per CDR3 protein. The sample has some 74,000 distinct CDR3 sequences; approximately 72% are singletons. The template was RNA from unsorted bulk tissue. What was sequenced was lung tumor tissue. These receptors were collected from a woman in her 40s with non-small cell lung cancer.

The sample holds a few counts of this clonotype. The chain combines TRBV20-1 with TRBJ2-2; a possible D gene is TRBD2 (6 bases). The CDR3 totals 14 residues. Looked up from germline, CDR1 is DFQATT and CDR2 is SNEGSKA (reference sequence). V lost 3 bases, J lost 4 bases, and 12 bases lay in between. CDR3 protein: CSARTSRVTGELFF. The CDR3 nucleotides read TGCAGTGCTAGGACTAGTCGGGTCACCGGGGAGCTGTTTTTT.

A remark on this clonotype: One end of the junction fails to match germline, which may point to a read error. The chain links TRBV6-1 to TRBJ2-2; D might be TRBD1 (6 bases). The CDR3 consists of 16 residues. CDR1 and CDR2 from the germline V gene are MNHNS and SASEGT. Here the CDR3 DNA reads TGTGCCAGCAGTCAGACGATAGATAGGGACACCGGGGAGTTGTATTTT. Amino acid sequence: CASSQTIDRDTGELYF.

This clonotype was observed at least ten times. The V gene is TRBV13, the J gene TRBJ2-7; 11 positions match TRBD1. CDR1 is PRHDT and CDR2 is FYEKMQ in the germline V gene (reference sequence). J gave up 5 bases and V 4 bases, and 1 base lay outside the gene matches. The CDR3 spans 13 residues. The CDR3 here is CASSSDRGHEQYF. CDR3 coding DNA: TGTGCCAGCAGCTCGGACAGGGGGCACGAGCAGTACTTC.

This clonotype has only one observation. A junction boundary mismatches the germline segment, possibly from a read error. The chain has TRBV6-5 and TRBJ2-3; D is possibly TRBD1 or TRBD2 (5 bases each). The CDR3 is 15 amino acids. CDR1 and CDR2 (germline): MNHEY, SVGAGI. CDR3 in DNA: TGTGCCAGCAGAAACGGGAAGAGGGGCACAGACACGCAGTATTTT. Translated, it gives CASRNGKRGTDTQYF.

The chain has TRBV6-5 and TRBJ2-3; no clear D. The V end lost 10 bases, the J end lost 5 bases, and 25 bases lay between the germline ends. This CDR3 has 16 amino acids. Germline V gives CDR1 MNHEY, CDR2 SVGAGI. The CDR3 loop is CAIRPSRTSRGDTQYF. DNA for the CDR3: TGTGCCATCAGACCCAGCCGGACCAGTCGCGGAGATACGCAGTATTTT.

This chain connects TRBV7-9 to TRBJ2-7; D may be TRBD2 (6 bases). This CDR3 region has 15 residues. Germline V gives CDR1 SEHNR, CDR2 FQNEAQ (reference sequence). The ends were cut back, 4 bases at V and 6 bases at J, with 19 bases in the middle. In DNA form, the CDR3 reads TGTGCCAGCAGCTATAGCCCGACTAGTTTCTTCGAGCAGTACTTC. Amino acids: CASSYSPTSFFEQYF.

A word on this clonotype: The CDR3 carries no conserved terminal phenylalanine or tryptophan, so it likely arises from a read error. Because the CDR3's place on the DNA is in doubt, the DNA is left out and the CDR3 is given as listed by TCRdb. The V and J genes are TRBV10-2 and TRBJ2-7; the table calls TRBD1, which could not be checked here. From its first to its last residue, the CDR3 has 13 amino acids. Germline loops: CDR1 WSHSY, CDR2 SAAADI. The CDR3: CASSPSRGYEQYY.

This clonotype was observed many times. This sequence joins TRBV28 and TRBJ2-1; TRBD2 agrees at 11 bases. Germline CDR1 is MDHEN and CDR2 is SYDVKM. J lost 8 bases, V lost 7 bases, and 7 bases had no gene match. The CDR3 consists of 14 residues. CDR3 nucleotides: TGTGCCAGCACTATAGCGGGAGGGATCCATGAGCAGTTCTTC. Residues: CASTIAGGIHEQFF. The full variable domain, with the rest looked up from reference TRBV28 and TRBJ2-1, is DVKVTQSSRYLVKRTGEKVFLECVQDMDHENMFWYRQDPGLGLRLIYFSYDVKMKEKGDIPEGYSVSREKKERFSLILESASTNQTSMYLCASTIAGGIHEQFFGPGTRLTVL.

For this clonotype: Given a much more abundant clone one base away, this may be a read error. The rearrangement joins TRBV4-1 to TRBJ2-3; 8 bases agree with TRBD1. Germline CDR1 MGHRA, CDR2 YSYEKL. The CDR3 has 17 residues. CDR3 DNA: TGCACCAGCAGCCCCCTAGGCAGGGGGCAGAGCACAGATACGCAGTATTTT. Protein: CTSSPLGRGQSTDTQYF.

This clonotype was picked up a small number of times. The J gene is TRBJ2-3, the V gene TRBV10-3; D gene uncertain. Germline assignment: CDR1 ENHRY and CDR2 SYGVKD. The V gene lost 5 bases and the J gene lost 6 bases, with 6 bases spanning the gap. The CDR3 totals 11 residues. The chain's CDR3 is CAISQRDTQYF. DNA for the CDR3: TGTGCCATCAGTCAACGGGATACGCAGTATTTT.

This clonotype was found many times. The genes are TRBV28 and TRBJ2-1; 11 nucleotides match TRBD2. V gave up 2 bases and J gave up 10 bases; unmatched junction bases: 7. The CDR3 is 15 amino acids. CDR1 is MDHEN, CDR2 SYDVKM, per germline. The CDR3 bases are TGTGCCAGCAGTTTAGGTCTAGCGGGGGGTTGGGAGCAGTTCTTC. It codes for CASSLGLAGGWEQFF.

Regarding this clonotype: A much larger clone sits a single nucleotide away, making a read error possible. This rearrangement joins TRBV7-8 to TRBJ1-5; D is unclear. Trimming took off 7 bases at V and 1 base at J, with 8 bases between the two ends. Germline assignment: CDR1 SGHVS and CDR2 FQNEAQ. The CDR3 is 13 residues long. Written as DNA, the CDR3 is TGTGCCAGCACCTACATGAGCAATCAGCCCCAGCATTTT. Translating it yields CASTYMSNQPQHF.

With respect to this clonotype: One end of the junction fails to match germline, which may point to a read error. The CDR3 sequence is CANSGQTAATEAQYF. The CDR3 DNA reads as TGTGCCAACAGTGGCCAGACGGCCGCTACAGAGGCCCAGTACTTC. The chain joins TRBV12-3 or TRBV12-4 to TRBJ2-5; the D is unclear. The length of the CDR3 is 15 residues.

As for this clonotype: Relative to the germline gene, one junction end is altered; a read error may explain this. The CDR3 bases are TGTGTCAGCAGCGATCCGGGACTAGTGGCCAACAATAAGCAGTTCTTC. Translation: CVSSDPGLVANNKQFF. V usage is TRBV11-3 and J usage is TRBJ2-1; TRBD2 matches 8 bases. CDR1 is SGHNT, CDR2 YENEEA, per germline. The CDR3 extends over 16 amino acids.

This chain's CDR3 is CVTQGVVTYTQHF. In nucleotides, the CDR3 is TGTGTCACTCAGGGGGTAGTAACATATACGCAGCATTTT. The chain uses TRBV6-5 and TRBJ2-3, with 7 nucleotides matching TRBD1. TRBJ1-5 explains the end of the DNA better; the J call may be wrong. Germline V gene data show CDR1 as MNHEY and CDR2 as SVGAGI. The CDR3 is made up of 13 amino acids.

This clonotype came up once. The J gene is TRBJ2-2, the V gene TRBV2; D unresolved. V was trimmed by 6 bases and J by 2 bases, leaving 10 bases between them. Germline CDR1 is SNHLY and CDR2 is FYNNEI. The CDR3 spans 14 residues. In DNA form, the CDR3 reads TGTGCCAGCAGCAAAAGCCCTAACACCGGGGAGCTGTTTTTT. It yields the protein CASSKSPNTGELFF.

In the case of this clonotype: A read error may account for a junction end that differs from germline. V gene TRBV7-9 combines with J gene TRBJ2-2; D possibly corresponds to TRBD2 (6 bases). Germline CDR1 and CDR2: SEHNR and FQNEAQ (reference sequence). This CDR3 region has 14 residues. CDR3 protein: CASSQTPNIGGLFF. In DNA, the CDR3 is TGTGCCAGCAGCCAGACTCCGAACATCGGGGGGCTGTTTTTT.

In the case of this clonotype: A much larger clone is a single base away; this may be a read error. This chain joins TRBV6-5 and TRBJ1-1, with TRBD1 identical over 12 bases. The CDR3 extends over 15 amino acids. The germline gives CDR1 MNHEY, CDR2 SVGAGI. The V segment lost 2 bases and the J segment 10 bases; nucleotides outside the gene matches: 8. CDR3 sequence (DNA): TGTGCCAGCAGTTACCTCACTGGGACAGGGGGCCTAGCTTTCTTT. This gives the protein CASSYLTGTGGLAFF.

Note on this clonotype: No conserved phenylalanine or tryptophan is present at the end of the CDR3, so a read error is the likely explanation. The rearrangement joins TRBV6-5 to TRBJ2-7; tentatively, D is TRBD1 (6 bases). Germline CDR1 MNHEY, CDR2 SVGAGI. This CDR3 has 14 amino acids. Trimming stripped 2 bases from V and 4 bases from J, with 12 bases between. The CDR3 DNA reads TGTGCCAGCAGTTACGGACAGAAGGCGTACGAGCAGTACTTA. Protein sequence: CASSYGQKAYEQYL.

Note on this clonotype: Because the CDR3 is missing its conserved closing phenylalanine or tryptophan, this is likely a read error. V gene TRBV12-3 or TRBV12-4 combines with J gene TRBJ2-5, with TRBD2 matching 10 bases. The CDR3 has 19 amino acids. DNA for the CDR3: TGTGCCGCCCGATCCCCCGGTTCGACTAGCGGGCAGTACCAAGAGGCCCAGTACATC. As protein: CAARSPGSTSGQYQEAQYI.

About this clonotype: The junction does not match germline at one end; this may be a read error. The chain joins TRBV11-2 to TRBJ2-7, with D hard to call. The CDR3 sequence is 14 residues long. Germline loops: CDR1 SGHAT, CDR2 FQNNGV. The CDR3 nucleotides read TGTGCCAGCAGCATAGTCTCGAACTCCTACGAGAAGTACTTC. Encoded protein: CASSIVSNSYEKYF.

The gene calls are TRBV11-2 and TRBJ2-1, with 10 bases that match TRBD2. Germline V lookup: CDR1 SGHAT, CDR2 FQNNGV. The ends lost 11 bases at V and 6 bases at J; junction bases unmatched: 16. This CDR3 contains 16 residues. This CDR3 reads CAGSLGPLAGCNEQFF. CDR3 DNA: TGTGCCGGTAGCTTAGGGCCACTAGCGGGGTGCAATGAGCAGTTCTTC.

In the case of this clonotype: Possible read error: a much larger clone is one base away. This rearrangement joins TRBV28 to TRBJ2-7; TRBD2 matches at 7 bases. This CDR3 comprises 15 residues. Germline lookup yields CDR1 MDHEN and CDR2 SYDVKM. The CDR3 sequence is CASILVSGGSYEQYF. The CDR3 DNA sequence: TGTGCCAGCATTTTAGTATCGGGGGGCTCCTACGAGCAGTACTTC.

This clonotype was seen a few times. A junction boundary mismatches the germline segment, possibly from a read error. CDR3 nucleotides: TGTGCCAGCAGCTTAGGTTTATCCGGGAGTAAGGTTGATGAGCACTTCTTC. Amino acid sequence: CASSLGLSGSKVDEHFF. The chain couples TRBV11-2 to TRBJ2-1, with D perhaps matching TRBD2 (6 bases). The CDR3 has 17 amino acids. Germline V gene sequence: CDR1 SGHAT, CDR2 FQNNGV.

In nucleotides, the CDR3 is TGTGCCAGCAGCCTCACCCGAGATACGCAGTATTTT. Translation gives CASSLTRDTQYF. This chain joins TRBV2 and TRBJ2-3; the D is unclear. Per germline, CDR1 SNHLY and CDR2 FYNNEI. V was trimmed by 6 bases and J by 5 bases, leaving 9 bases between them. The CDR3 contains 12 residues.

Comments on this clonotype: This sequence may be a read error, since a much larger clone differs from it by one base. This chain uses TRBV28 with TRBJ2-7, with D possibly being TRBD1 (6 bases). The germline V and J ends were trimmed by 4 bases and 1 base, with 17 bases remaining between them. This CDR3 region has 16 residues. Germline V gene sequence: CDR1 MDHEN, CDR2 SYDVKM. The CDR3 coding sequence is TGTGCCAGCAGTTCCCACGCCGGGACATGTTCCTACGAGCAGTACTTC. Translating gives CASSSHAGTCSYEQYF.

Concerning this clonotype: Possible read error: a much larger clone is one base away. This chain connects TRBV24-1 to TRBJ1-5; D not resolved. This CDR3 is built from 13 residues. CDR1 is KGHDR and CDR2 is SFDVKD in the germline V gene. CDR3 coding DNA: TGTGCCACTAGTCGGGGTGGCAATCAGCCCCAGCTTTTT. It yields the protein CATSRGGNQPQLF.

This sequence joins TRBV29-1 and TRBJ2-7; 7 bases line up with TRBD2. The germline V gene has CDR1 SQVTM and CDR2 ANQGSEA. CDR3 length equals 13 residues. Here the CDR3 reads CGLGVLRGDEQYF. Written as DNA, the CDR3 is TGCGGGCTTGGGGTTCTTCGGGGGGACGAGCAGTACTTC.

The V and J genes are TRBV6-5 and TRBJ2-3; D tentatively reads TRBD1 or TRBD2 (5 bases each). Deletions cut 0 bases from V and 4 bases from J, with 11 bases between. Looked up from germline, CDR1 is MNHEY and CDR2 is SVGAGI. CDR3 length: 15 residues. The CDR3 bases are TGTGCCAGCAGTTACTCGAACATGGGGGCAGATACGCAGTATTTT. Amino acids: CASSYSNMGADTQYF.

About this clonotype itself: A read error may account for a junction end that differs from germline. The chain has TRBV4-2 and TRBJ2-7, with D possibly being TRBD1 or TRBD2 (5 bases each). From germline, CDR1 is LGHNA and CDR2 YNFKEQ. CDR3 length: 14 residues. The DNA for the CDR3 is TGTGCCAACAGCCAAGGGACGAGACACCAAGACGCCTACTTC. This encodes CANSQGTRHQDAYF.

This sequence joins TRBV11-2 and TRBJ2-6; the D gene could be TRBD1 or TRBD2 (5 bases each). Germline assignment: CDR1 SGHAT and CDR2 FQNNGV. The V end lost 5 bases, the J end lost 17 bases, and 34 bases lay between the germline ends. The CDR3 consists of 18 residues. CDR3 in DNA: TGTGCCAGCAGCGCAAGGACACGGGGCTCCTCTGGGGCCAACGTAGTGACTTTC. Protein sequence: CASSARTRGSSGANVVTF.

In regard to this clonotype: Because it lacks the conserved phenylalanine or tryptophan at the end, this CDR3 is likely a read error. It is unclear where the CDR3 begins or ends on the DNA, so no DNA is shown, and the CDR3 is as TCRdb lists it. The J gene is TRBJ1-3, the V gene TRBV11-2; TRBD1, the table's D call, was not compared with the DNA. CDR1 is SGHAT and CDR2 is FQNNGV in the germline V gene. The CDR3 length equals 13 residues, ends included. CDR3 protein: CASCRASGYTIHY.